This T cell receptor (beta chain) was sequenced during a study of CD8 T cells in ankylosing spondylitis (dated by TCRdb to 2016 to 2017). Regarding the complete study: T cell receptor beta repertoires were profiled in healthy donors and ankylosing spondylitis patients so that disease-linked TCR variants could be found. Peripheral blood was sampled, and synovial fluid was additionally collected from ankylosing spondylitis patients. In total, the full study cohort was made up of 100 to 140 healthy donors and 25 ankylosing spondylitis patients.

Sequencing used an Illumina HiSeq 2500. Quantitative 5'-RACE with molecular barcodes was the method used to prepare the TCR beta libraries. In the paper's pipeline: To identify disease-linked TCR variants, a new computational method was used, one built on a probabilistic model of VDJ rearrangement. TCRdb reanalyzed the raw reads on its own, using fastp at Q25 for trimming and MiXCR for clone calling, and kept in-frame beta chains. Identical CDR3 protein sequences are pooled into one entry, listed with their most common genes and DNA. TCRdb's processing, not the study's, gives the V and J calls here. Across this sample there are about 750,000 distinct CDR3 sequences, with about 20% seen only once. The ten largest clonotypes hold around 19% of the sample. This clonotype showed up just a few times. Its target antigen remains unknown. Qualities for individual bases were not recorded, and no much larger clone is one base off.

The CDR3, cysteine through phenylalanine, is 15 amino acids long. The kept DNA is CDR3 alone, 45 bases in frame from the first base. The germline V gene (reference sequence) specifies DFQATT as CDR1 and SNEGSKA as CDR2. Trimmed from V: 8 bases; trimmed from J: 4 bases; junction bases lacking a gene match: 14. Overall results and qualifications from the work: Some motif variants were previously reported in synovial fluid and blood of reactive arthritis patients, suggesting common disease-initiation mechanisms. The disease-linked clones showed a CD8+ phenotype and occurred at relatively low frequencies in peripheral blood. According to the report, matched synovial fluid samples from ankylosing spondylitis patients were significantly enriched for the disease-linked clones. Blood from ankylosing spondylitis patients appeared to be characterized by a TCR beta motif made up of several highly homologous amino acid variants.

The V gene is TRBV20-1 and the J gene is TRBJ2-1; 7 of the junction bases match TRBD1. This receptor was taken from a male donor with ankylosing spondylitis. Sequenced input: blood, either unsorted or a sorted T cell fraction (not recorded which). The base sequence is TGCAGTTCGACCCCTCAACGGGACAGTTACAATGAGCAGTTCTTC. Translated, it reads CSSTPQRDSYNEQFF.